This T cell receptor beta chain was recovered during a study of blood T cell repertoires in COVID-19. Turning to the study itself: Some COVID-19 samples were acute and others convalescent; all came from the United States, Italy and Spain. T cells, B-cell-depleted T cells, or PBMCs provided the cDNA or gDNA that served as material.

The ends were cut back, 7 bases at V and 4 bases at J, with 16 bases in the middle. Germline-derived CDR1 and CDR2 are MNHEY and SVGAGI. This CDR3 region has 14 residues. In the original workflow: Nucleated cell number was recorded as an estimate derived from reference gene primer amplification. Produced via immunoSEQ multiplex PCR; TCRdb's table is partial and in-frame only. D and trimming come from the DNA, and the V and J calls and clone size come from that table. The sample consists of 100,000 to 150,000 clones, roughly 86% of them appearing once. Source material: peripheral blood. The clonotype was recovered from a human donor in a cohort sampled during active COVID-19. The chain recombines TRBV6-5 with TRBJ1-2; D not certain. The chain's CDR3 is CASTPSSGGYGYTF. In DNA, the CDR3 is TGTGCCAGCACCCCGTCCAGTGGAGGCTATGGCTACACCTTC.